The present entry profiles one T cell receptor beta chain with its context. What it recognizes is unknown. It was by 5' RACE with UMI labels that the TRB cDNA libraries were prepared. One entry per CDR3 protein, without DNA, is what TCRdb gives after re-calling the 5' RACE reads. The sample has tens of thousands of distinct CDR3 sequences. Germline values: CDR1 SGHTA, CDR2 FQGTGA. The CDR3 contains 14 residues. The data stem from a study of CXCR3-negative and CXCR3-positive naive CD8 T cells. The study's findings and limits: TRBV-TRBJ usage was similar across naive CXCR3 subsets but distinct in memory cells. A higher hydrophobicity marked the TRB CDR3s of CXCR3-positive naive cells versus CXCR3-negative naive cells. Each naive subset displayed comparably high diversity, whereas memory CD8+ cells displayed much lower diversity.

The CD45RO-CCR7+CD27+CD95- phenotype denoted naive CD8+ T cells. This chain connects TRBV7-3 to TRBJ2-1. This receptor was obtained from a human donor in good health. Some clones in this sample may be carry-over from other donors' samples. The sample comprised naive CXCR3- CD8+ T cells from blood. The sample's subset: CD45RO-CCR7+CD27+CD95- naive CD8+ T cells lacking CXCR3 (TNR3-). CDR3 sequence: CASSSSRTNNEQFF.